The entry below describes one T cell receptor (beta chain). As yet, its antigen is unknown. The data were obtained in a study of T cell responses to AZD1222 COVID-19 vaccine. In the study overall: Pooling of second doses given at about 4 or about 12 weeks was done. Notes on the study in general: Repertoire collection took place solely once the T cell response had peaked. Nearly half of spike-specific TCRs reportedly target unmutated variant regions.

V gave up 5 bases and J gave up 0 bases, with 8 bases separating them. This CDR3 is 13 amino acids long. Germline loops: CDR1 GTSNPN, CDR2 SVGIG (reference sequence). Sequencing used immunoSEQ multiplex PCR; TCRdb keeps in-frame clones, though not all of them. This sample carries about 160,000 clones, nearly 90% of them seen once, and the ten largest clones take around 4.9%. The receptor comes from an adult in good health. The sequenced sample was peripheral blood, obtained on day 0 of AZD1222 vaccination. The rearrangement uses TRBV30 and TRBJ1-3; D is ambiguous. The CDR3 nucleotides are TGTGCCTGGTCTCGGGGCTCTGGAAACACCATATATTTT. Protein: CAWSRGSGNTIYF. The variable domain in full, completed from reference TRBV30 and TRBJ1-3, reads SQTIHQWPATLVQPVGSPLSLECTVEGTSNPNLYWYRQAAGRGLQLLFYSVGIGQISSEVPQNLSASRPQDRQFILSSKKLLLSDSGFYLCAWSRGSGNTIYFGEGSWLTVV.